The 9 T cell receptor beta chains below come from one sample, sequenced in a study of blood T cells in healthy people across ages. A second about 7 to 11 cycle PCR used barcoded and J-beta primers. TCRdb reprocessed the 5' RACE reads with MiXCR, giving one entry per CDR3 protein. This sample yields about 1.8 million distinct CDR3 sequences, of which roughly 50% are seen a single time; approximately 2% belongs to the top ten. Specimen: blood. The receptors come from a woman in her thirties or forties in good health.

V is TRBV3-1 and J is TRBJ1-2; 7 bases are shared with TRBD1. Trimming took 4 bases from V and 5 from J; bases not matched to a gene: 10. This CDR3 has 15 amino acids. The germline V gene has CDR1 LGHDT and CDR2 YNNKEL (reference sequence). The CDR3 spells CASSPGGASFYGYTF. DNA of the CDR3: TGTGCCAGCAGCCCAGGGGGTGCCTCATTTTATGGCTACACCTTC.

This clonotype came up a few times. The rearrangement joins TRBV29-1 to TRBJ1-2; D is possibly TRBD1 (5 bases). V was clipped by 0 bases and J by 1 base, with 18 bases between them. The V gene's germline CDR1 is SQVTM and CDR2 ANQGSEA. The CDR3 has 17 amino acids. The CDR3 loop reads CSVEDRVQQDFNYGYTF. For the CDR3, the DNA is TGCAGCGTTGAAGATCGGGTGCAACAGGACTTTAACTATGGCTACACCTTC.

V gene TRBV18 combines with J gene TRBJ2-6, with 8 bases identical to TRBD1. Trimming removed 4 bases from V and 0 bases from J; junction bases left unmatched: 5. Germline V gene data show CDR1 as KGHSH and CDR2 as LQKENI. The CDR3 sequence is 17 residues long. CDR3 nucleotide sequence: TGTGCCAGCTCACTGGGACAGGTTTTCTCTGGGGCCAACGTCCTGACTTTC. Its translation: CASSLGQVFSGANVLTF.

The chain is built from TRBV6-5 and TRBJ2-1; 9 positions match TRBD2. CDR1 is MNHEY, CDR2 SVGAGI, per germline. V was clipped by 1 base and J by 7 bases; unmatched bases: 8. This CDR3 has 16 amino acids. The CDR3 DNA reads as TGTGCCAGCAGTTACTTGGGGGCGGGGGGGCAAAATGAGCAGTTCTTC. Translated: CASSYLGAGGQNEQFF.

This clonotype has only a few counts. The rearrangement links TRBV4-3 to TRBJ2-3; 8 bases match TRBD2. The CDR3 is 15 amino acids. From germline, CDR1 is LGHNA and CDR2 YSLEER. The ends lost 3 bases at V and 3 bases at J; junction bases unmatched: 5. The CDR3 region has the DNA TGCGCCAGCAGCCATGATAGCGGGGCTACAGATACGCAGTATTTT. It translates to CASSHDSGATDTQYF.

The sample holds one count of this clonotype. This chain uses TRBV20-1 with TRBJ1-2; TRBD1 agrees at 8 bases. Germline V gives CDR1 DFQATT, CDR2 SNEGSKA (reference sequence). CDR3 length: 15 residues. V lost 4 bases and J lost 0; bases outside the gene matches: 7. The DNA for the CDR3 is TGCAGTGCTACCATAGGACAGGGAGCTAACTATGGCTACACCTTC. Translation: CSATIGQGANYGYTF.

To note about this clonotype: Its ends do not fully match the called genes, so a read error is possible. The rearrangement joins TRBV2 to TRBJ2-7; no definite D call. The germline gives CDR1 SNHLY, CDR2 FYNNEI. This CDR3 is built from 10 residues. The CDR3 here is CAGSGSEQYF. As DNA, the CDR3 is TGTGCCGGCAGTGGGTCCGAGCAGTACTTC.

J is TRBJ1-1 and V is TRBV29-1; the D gene is possibly TRBD1 (6 bases). Deletions cut 0 bases from V and 11 bases from J, with 16 bases between. Germline-derived CDR1 and CDR2 are SQVTM and ANQGSEA. The length of the CDR3 is 13 residues. CDR3 protein: CSVEDRRQDLAFF. DNA of the CDR3: TGCAGCGTTGAAGATCGGAGACAGGACTTGGCTTTCTTT.

V usage is TRBV2 and J usage is TRBJ2-3, with D perhaps TRBD2 (6 bases). Per germline, CDR1 SNHLY and CDR2 FYNNEI. The CDR3 length is 13 residues. Trimming left V 4 bases short and J 6 bases short, with 11 bases between. Here the CDR3 DNA reads TGTGCCAGCAGTGTGGAGGGTTTCGATACGCAGTATTTT. It translates to CASSVEGFDTQYF.